This T cell receptor beta chain came from a study of HIV-infected patients and healthy controls. MiXCR, applied by TCRdb to the 5' RACE reads, yields one record per CDR3 protein. Of roughly 70,000 distinct CDR3 sequences detected, about 15% appear once; the ten largest clones hold around 5.9%. The source of this sequence is a human donor in good health. Sequences were obtained from CD4+ T cells from blood.

The CDR3 loop reads CAIKGSGPNSPLHF. CDR3 in DNA: TGTGCCATCAAGGGGTCTGGCCCGAATTCACCCCTCCACTTT. The chain uses TRBV10-3 and TRBJ1-6; possibly TRBD1 for D (5 bases). The CDR3 has 14 amino acids. The germline CDR1 and CDR2 sequences are ENHRY and SYGVKD. Deletions cut 7 bases from V and 7 bases from J, with 14 bases between.